The 10 T cell receptor beta chains presented below share a single source sample, sequenced in a study of blood T cell repertoires in COVID-19. Some clones are missing from TCRdb's copy, which holds only in-frame ones; the method was immunoSEQ multiplex PCR. Seen here are some 260,000 clones, 80% to 90% observed once, and the top ten hold under 10%. Sequenced sample: PBMCs or T cells enriched from blood (not recorded which). The receptors come from a middle-aged man who had recovered from COVID-19.

The chain has TRBV30 and TRBJ1-4, with D perhaps matching TRBD1 (5 bases). V gave up 3 bases and J gave up 0 bases, with 8 bases separating them. From germline, CDR1 is GTSNPN and CDR2 SVGIG (reference sequence). The CDR3 is 14 residues long. This chain's CDR3 is CAWSRQPTNEKLFF. Here the CDR3 DNA reads TGTGCCTGGAGCCGACAGCCAACTAATGAAAAACTGTTTTTT.

This sequence joins TRBV5-6 and TRBJ1-1; no clear D gene. Looked up from germline, CDR1 is SGHDT and CDR2 is YYEEEE. V was clipped by 4 bases and J by 1 base, with 11 bases between them. The CDR3 consists of 14 residues. This chain's CDR3 is CASSPVLSNTEAFF. The CDR3 bases are TGTGCCAGCAGCCCGGTACTCTCGAACACTGAAGCTTTCTTT.

This clone has only one observation. This chain joins TRBV7-8 and TRBJ1-1; TRBD1 is a possible D gene (5 bases). V was shortened by 1 base and J by 10 bases, with 22 bases between the two germline ends. There are 16 residues in the CDR3. Germline V gene lookup returns CDR1 SGHVS and CDR2 FQNEAQ. The CDR3 sequence is CASSLGGGVGSRAAFF. The DNA of the CDR3 is TGTGCCAGCAGCTTAGGCGGGGGGGTAGGTTCTCGCGCAGCTTTCTTT.

This chain joins TRBV6-5 and TRBJ1-2; TRBD1 matches 7 bases. V dropped 6 bases and J dropped 7; count of bases not matched to a gene: 11. From germline, CDR1 is MNHEY and CDR2 SVGAGI. This CDR3 region has 14 residues. CDR3 amino acids: CASRRDRDSGGYTF. CDR3 in DNA: TGTGCCAGCAGGCGAGACAGGGATAGCGGTGGCTACACCTTC.

V gene TRBV13 combines with J gene TRBJ2-1, with D perhaps TRBD2 (6 bases). This CDR3 has 12 amino acids. CDR1 is PRHDT, CDR2 FYEKMQ, per germline (reference sequence). V was shortened by 2 bases and J by 9 bases, with 8 bases between the two germline ends. CDR3 region: CASSLRTIEQFF. In DNA, the CDR3 is TGTGCCAGCAGCTTACGGACTATTGAGCAGTTCTTC.

This sequence joins TRBV11-2 and TRBJ2-5; D may be TRBD2 (5 bases). This CDR3 is 17 amino acids long. Trimming took off 5 bases at V and 5 bases at J, with 24 bases between the two ends. Germline V gene data show CDR1 as SGHAT and CDR2 as FQNNGV. The CDR3 sequence: CASSLVSTGSFGETQYF. CDR3 nucleotides: TGTGCCAGCAGCCTAGTATCGACGGGGTCCTTTGGGGAGACCCAGTACTTC.

The gene calls are TRBV29-1 and TRBJ2-5; D might be TRBD1 (5 bases). Germline loops: CDR1 SQVTM, CDR2 ANQGSEA. Trimming took 3 bases from V and 2 from J, leaving 13 bases between them. This CDR3 is built from 14 residues. The CDR3 spells CSVDAAGMQETQYF. In DNA, the CDR3 is TGCAGCGTTGACGCTGCAGGGATGCAAGAGACCCAGTACTTC. Complete variable domain (other parts from reference TRBV29-1 and TRBJ2-5): SAVISQKPSRDICQRGTSLTIQCQVDSQVTMMFWYRQQPGQSLTLIATANQGSEATYESGFVIDKFPISRPNLTFSTLTVSNMSPEDSSIYLCSVDAAGMQETQYFGPGTRLLVL.

The rearrangement links TRBV28 to TRBJ1-5; 7 bases match TRBD1. The V and J ends lost 3 bases and 2 bases, in that order; junction bases with no gene match: 10. Germline V CDR1 and CDR2: MDHEN, SYDVKM. The CDR3 is made up of 17 amino acids. In DNA, the CDR3 is TGTGCCAGCAGTTTTCAACGGACAGGCTTGGGCAATCAGCCCCAGCATTTT. It is translated as CASSFQRTGLGNQPQHF.

V usage is TRBV5-1 and J usage is TRBJ1-1, with a tentative D call TRBD1 (5 bases). CDR3 length: 13 amino acids. The germline gives CDR1 SGHRS, CDR2 YFSETQ. Deletions cut 5 bases from V and 2 bases from J, with 10 bases between. CDR3 protein: CASREGRNTEAFF. The CDR3 DNA sequence: TGCGCCAGCAGGGAGGGGAGAAACACTGAAGCTTTCTTT.

V usage is TRBV19 and J usage is TRBJ1-5, with 11 bases aligning to TRBD1. The junction had 12 bases not matched to a gene; V was cut back by 4 bases and J by 4 bases. The CDR3 has 18 residues. Germline V gene lookup returns CDR1 LNHDA and CDR2 SQIVND (reference sequence). This chain's CDR3 is CASSTRRTGGAGNQPQHF. The CDR3 DNA is TGTGCCAGTAGTACCCGACGGACAGGGGGCGCGGGGAATCAGCCCCAGCATTTT. Together with reference TRBV19 and TRBJ1-5, the CDR3 gives the full variable domain: DGGITQSPKYLFRKEGQNVTLSCEQNLNHDAMYWYRQDPGQGLRLIYYSQIVNDFQKGDIAEGYSVSREKKESFPLTVTSAQKNPTAFYLCASSTRRTGGAGNQPQHFGDGTRLSIL.